A selection of T cell receptor beta chains follows, all from one sample in a study of blood T cell repertoires in COVID-19. The method was immunoSEQ multiplex PCR; TCRdb's version includes in-frame clones alone and lacks a portion of them. The table has more than 250,000 clones, approximately 80% seen once. Sequenced material: PBMCs or T cells enriched from blood (not recorded which). The receptors derive from a man aged 35 to 55 who had been exposed to COVID-19. Both conserved end residues are part of each CDR3. Only some rows state a clone size, as once, few, many or a class for expanded clones.

clone_size v_call cdr3_aa
- TRBV3-1/TRBV3-2 CASSQDGGTWGLAGGTGELFF
few TRBV9 CASSVEDYGEQYF
- TRBV24-1 CATTSEGLQDTQYF
- TRBV7-4 CASSFLAHSTGGNYEKLFF
once TRBV5-1 CASSLRASANNEQFF
- TRBV4-1 CASSQDRLGGYEQYF
once TRBV24-1 CATSDPRDRVPYEQYF
- TRBV5-1 CASSYGGDSNQPQHF
- TRBV4-2 CASSQGLIKNEQFF
- TRBV6-1 CASSEMGQRTNQPQHF
- TRBV2 CASAARAVVFGNTDTQYF
- TRBV30 CAWRDTGVKLFF
- TRBV2 CASGGYYGYTF
- TRBV29-1 CSVPTSGPDTQYF
- TRBV16 CASSQWRGGSNEQFF
- TRBV18 CASSPGTSRTETQYF
once TRBV11-2 CASSLGAERGYEQYF
- TRBV5-8 CASNRKMNTEAFF
once TRBV5-1 CASSPGLAHSADTQYF
- TRBV7-9 CASSLVGLAVISYNEQFF
- TRBV11-3 CASSFGGQVPTDTQYF
- TRBV10-1 CASRDRVGTYGYTF
- TRBV7-9 CASSPSHTEAFF